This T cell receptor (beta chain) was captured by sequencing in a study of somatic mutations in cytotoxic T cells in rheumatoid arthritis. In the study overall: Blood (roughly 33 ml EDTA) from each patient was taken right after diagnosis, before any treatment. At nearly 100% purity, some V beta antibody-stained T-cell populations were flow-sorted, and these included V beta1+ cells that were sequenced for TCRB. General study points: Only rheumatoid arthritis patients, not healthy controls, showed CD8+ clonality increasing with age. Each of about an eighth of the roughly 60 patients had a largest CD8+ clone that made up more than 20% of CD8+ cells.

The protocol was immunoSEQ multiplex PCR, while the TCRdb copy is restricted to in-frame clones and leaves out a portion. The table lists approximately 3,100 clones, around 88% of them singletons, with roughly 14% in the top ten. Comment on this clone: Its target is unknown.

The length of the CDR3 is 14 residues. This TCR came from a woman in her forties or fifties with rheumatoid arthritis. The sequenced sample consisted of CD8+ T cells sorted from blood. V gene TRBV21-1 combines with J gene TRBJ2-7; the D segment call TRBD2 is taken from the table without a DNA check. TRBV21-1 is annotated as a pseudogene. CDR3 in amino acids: CASSKVPRVNEQYF. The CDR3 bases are TGTGCCAGCAGCAAAGTCCCACGGGTAAACGAGCAGTACTTC.